The sequence of this T cell receptor (beta chain) was determined in a study of early T cells in non-severe SARS-CoV-2 infection. Study results and caveats: CD4 and private specificities were missed by VDJdb matching, which favored anti-spike CD8 responses.

The CDR3 runs 14 residues. CDR1 and CDR2 (germline): SEHNR, FQNEAQ (reference sequence). The J segment lost 4 bases and the V segment lost 2 bases, leaving 1 base of the junction unmatched. Each cDNA molecule carried a unique molecular identifier. TCRdb reanalysed the 5' RACE reads using MiXCR and keeps one entry per CDR3 protein. This sample has roughly 32,000 distinct CDR3 sequences; 8% to 9.5% occur once, and the top ten carry approximately 13%. Turning to this clonotype: Its antigen is as yet unknown.

The V and J genes are TRBV7-9 and TRBJ1-4, with 7 bases aligning to TRBD1. The sequencing input was whole blood. The TCR was taken from an adult who was a healthcare worker with PCR-confirmed SARS-CoV-2 infection or an uninfected control (not recorded which). Written as DNA, the CDR3 is TGTGCCAGCAGCTTACGACAGGGTAATGAAAAACTGTTTTTT. This encodes CASSLRQGNEKLFF.